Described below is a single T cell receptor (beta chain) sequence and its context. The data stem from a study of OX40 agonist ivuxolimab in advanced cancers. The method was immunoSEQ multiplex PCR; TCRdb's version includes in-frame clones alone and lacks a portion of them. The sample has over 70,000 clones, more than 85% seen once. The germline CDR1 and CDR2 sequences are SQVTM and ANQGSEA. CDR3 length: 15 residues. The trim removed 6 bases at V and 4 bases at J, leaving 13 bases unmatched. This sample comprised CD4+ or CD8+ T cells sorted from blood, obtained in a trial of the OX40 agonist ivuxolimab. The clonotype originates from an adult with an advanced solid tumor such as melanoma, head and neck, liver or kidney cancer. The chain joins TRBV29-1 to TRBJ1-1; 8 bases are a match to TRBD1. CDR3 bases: TGCAGCGTGCCCGACGACAGGGGAAGGGGCACTGAAGCTTTCTTT. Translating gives CSVPDDRGRGTEAFF.